This T cell receptor (beta chain) was documented in a study of cytomegalovirus exposure and HLA in healthy donors. On the study more broadly: Most genotyped donors, over 70% of about 400, had Caucasian-associated genetic ancestry.

It was with 60 Vbeta and 13 Jbeta primers that the PCR ran. The method was immunoSEQ multiplex PCR; TCRdb's version includes in-frame clones alone and lacks a portion of them. The data show over 95,000 clones, roughly four fifths seen once. All donors participated as healthy donors of bone marrow. Study observations and caveats: A cluster of highly shared sequence variants was likely a sequencing artifact.

V shed 6 bases and J 4 bases; nucleotides not matched to a gene: 7. The V gene's germline CDR1 is MDHEN and CDR2 SYDVKM. The CDR3 consists of 15 residues. As concerns this clone: Its antigen is still unknown.

The sequenced material came from PBMCs. The TCR was taken from a woman aged 18-29 years in good health and CMV-seronegative. This chain connects TRBV28 to TRBJ1-1; 11 bases match TRBD1. Written as DNA, the CDR3 is TGTGCCAGCAGGCGGACAGGGGGCTCGGGCACTGAAGCTTTCTTT. It encodes CASRRTGGSGTEAFF.